The text below deals with one T cell receptor beta chain. There is no known antigen for this receptor. No base-level quality is on record; no much larger clone is a single base apart. The source of the sample is a study of cytomegalovirus exposure and HLA in healthy donors (dated by TCRdb to about 2017). For the wider study: An earlier analysis of roughly 610 of the donors reported around 280 Gb of sequence data and 100 million to 120 million unique TCR beta sequences obtained from approximately 180 million T cells. Approximately 300 gigabases of sequencing data and tens of millions of unique TCR sequences made up an early release that covered over 550 HLA-typed donors. Among the approximately 400 genotyped donors, approximately 81% belonged to the genetic ancestry cluster associated with self-reported Caucasian donors. The study aimed to test whether signatures of past pathogen exposure could be identified by cataloging public T cell receptors. The study profiled the T cell repertoires of about 720 subjects by immunosequencing and related them to cytomegalovirus serostatus. Along with the roughly 700-subject first cohort, a separate validation cohort of some 130 different subjects was used. To predict cytomegalovirus infection status, the study combined high-throughput TCR immunosequencing, statistical association of individual TCRs with disease status, and machine learning. A later analysis re-analyzed previously published TCR beta repertoires from 600 to 850 donors and added high-resolution HLA genotyping to study TCR occurrence patterns. The later analysis used no new phenotypic data to find candidate immune exposures, relying instead on TCR beta sequences and their occurrence across donors. To decide whether each TCR beta V gene segment behaved as functional or pseudogenic, an earlier analysis of some 570 of the donors relied on high-throughput TCR beta sequencing. Donor age, sex, ethnicity and CMV serostatus were compiled together with the repertoire data. Genome-wide SNP genotypes for about 60% of the 666 donors were used in a later genetic analysis, which treated that subset as a discovery cohort. All discovery cohort repertoires had been generated using a single sequencing platform. HLA typing covered class I and class II loci at four-digit resolution. Typing coverage varied by locus: about 620-640 donors for A, B, C, DRB1 and DQB1; approximately 500 for DQA1; about 600 for DPA1; roughly 450 for DPB1. Because of strong linkage in the cohort, four or five DR-DQ haplotypes were treated as single units for association and clustering. Across some 400 genotyped donors of the cohort, an average of about 250,000 unique TCR beta nucleotide sequences per donor were sequenced, and roughly 17% of those sequences were non-productive.

The cohort was made up of hundreds of healthy bone marrow donors. At the time of sampling, all cohort members were nominally healthy, though unrecorded immune exposures were likely present. The donor was CMV seropositive and was included in the group of some 290 seropositive cohort members. Every donor gave a peripheral blood sample, and the peripheral blood mononuclear cells from that sample were used for TCR beta sequencing. Genomic DNA was extracted from the blood cell samples with the Qiagen DNeasy Blood Extraction Kit. Based on the germline V gene, the CDR1 and CDR2 sequences are KGHSH and LQKENI. The CDR3 starts with the cysteine, ends with the phenylalanine, and has 14 residues. Of the read, only the CDR3 DNA is kept; its 42 bases are in frame from base 1. Unmatched junction bases come to 7, with V trimmed by 3 bases and J by 8 bases. Broad study findings and their caveats: Most CMV-associated TCR beta chains appeared to be HLA-restricted in a later analysis, and the HLA associations seemed to be driven largely by CMV exposure. Only TCR beta chains were sequenced in this cohort, and the absence of alpha or paired-chain data limited detectable features. In a later analysis, TCR association rates were found to vary across HLA loci, with the most associated TCRs seen for DRB1 alleles and the fewest for HLA-C alleles. An association between a missense DCLRE1C variant and V-gene and J-gene trimming of TCR beta chains was found in a later genetic analysis and replicated in an independent cohort. Roughly uniform sequencing depth across donors was assumed in presence/absence analyses, although this assumption may not hold. Compared with equally common non-associated chains, HLA-associated TCR beta chains in a later analysis were more clonally expanded and had lower generation probabilities. In a later analysis, several top co-occurrence clusters were reported to appear linked to parvovirus B19, influenza, CMV and Epstein-Barr virus. The authors suggested that the approach could potentially be extended to other disease states and immunological phenotypes. A further reported finding was that TCR beta sequences accurately predicted the HLA-A and HLA-B alleles for most subjects in the first cohort. In vitro tests confirmed that a few of the cytomegalovirus-associated TCR beta chains recognize cytomegalovirus antigens. Broadly in line with IMGT annotations, most TCR beta V segments showed up in productive rearrangements about 87% or about 30% of the time in an earlier analysis of 450 to 600 of the donors. At a false discovery rate of 0.05, a later analysis linked 16,000 or so TCR beta sequences to specific HLA alleles. The 87-base-pair reads could not distinguish some IMGT-functional V segments, including TRBV6-2 and TRBV6-3, so those segments were excluded. A group of highly shared sequence variants was considered likely to be a technical artifact of the sequencing pipeline. For the cohort, immune exposure information was limited to CMV serostatus. Because HLA typing was unavailable for some donors at each locus, only the typed subset was used in association tests. Correlated functional status among segregating V segments might reflect linkage disequilibrium, but an unknown experimental factor could not be ruled out. A later genetic analysis reported fewer N-insertions in productive TCRs among donors in an Asian-associated ancestry cluster than the roughly 700-donor mean. In the study, some 180 TCR beta chains were listed as associated with cytomegalovirus. The classifier was reported to diagnose cytomegalovirus status with high specificity and sensitivity in both the original and validation cohorts. Because counts were too low, roughly 16 rarely observed V segments, including chromosome 9 orphons, were left out of the earlier analysis of a few hundred of the donors. Assigning TCR associations to individual alleles was difficult when HLA alleles, especially DR and DQ, strongly co-occurred. Most TCR sequences were seen in very few donors, while some public TCRs were found in many individuals.

Libraries were built with the immunoSEQ multiplex PCR assay. A mixture of 60 forward primers for TCR Vbeta segments and 13 reverse primers for TCR Jbeta segments was used in the multiplex PCR. A multiplex PCR assay on genomic DNA amplified the CDR3 region of rearranged TCR beta genes. Amplified TCR beta libraries were sequenced as 87-base-pair reads on the Illumina HiSeq System. As for how the authors treated the data: A later analysis tallied 75 million to 85 million unique TCR beta chains across the 650 to 750 repertoires, and about 10 million of those chains were shared by two or more donors. A nearest-neighbor algorithm error-corrected the raw reads and collapsed the reads into unique sequences, merging closely related sequences to remove PCR and sequencing errors. To assign V, D and J gene segments, CDR3 sequences were aligned to IMGT reference sequences. For a sequence to be retained, a match of at least six nucleotides was required to both a V gene segment and a J gene segment. Rearrangements were classified as productive when the CDR3 lacked stop codons and remained in frame with V and J, and all other rearrangements were classified as non-productive. Following IMGT convention, CDR3 was defined as the stretch from the second conserved V-encoded cysteine to the conserved J-encoded phenylalanine. The earlier analysis of some 600 of the donors excluded sequences that lacked an unambiguous match to a single V gene segment. In an earlier analysis of 587 of the donors, V segments were called functional above 56.7% productive rearrangements and were called segregating when the between-donor standard deviation exceeded 5%. A statistical classification framework was developed to diagnose cytomegalovirus status using the catalog of TCR beta chain sequences. A later analysis assigned V and J genes by comparing TCR nucleotide sequences with IMGT/GENE-DB human TR gene sequences. Using the TCRdist pipeline, a later analysis assigned CDR3 sequences along with most-parsimonious VDJ recombination scenarios. In a later analysis, each TCR beta chain was defined by its CDR3 amino acid sequence together with its V-gene family, and reads lacking a unique V-gene family were excluded. In a later analysis, some 600 highly shared, low-generation-probability nucleotide sequences were removed to address suspected cross-contamination and a sequencing artifact. In a later analysis, a clonal expansion index for each public chain was calculated from normalized within-repertoire ranks of inferred template counts. In a later analysis, generation probabilities were computed with a VDJ recombination model fitted to out-of-frame rearrangements, and the resulting probabilities were checked against IGoR. In a later analysis, TCR-TCR, TCR-HLA and TCR-CMV co-occurrence was scored with hypergeometric tests, and a repertoire-size bias correction was applied to TCR pairs. In a later analysis, false discovery rates were estimated by permuting HLA or CMV assignments 20 times. In a later analysis, co-occurring TCRs were grouped using DBSCAN, and TCRdist sequence similarity was added for clustering within HLA-allele-positive subsets. Repertoires with fewer than 30,000 or more than 120,000 public chains, plus five repertoires with anomalous nucleotide sharing, were excluded from co-occurrence clustering. The table was pulled from immuneACCESS by TCRdb, which kept in-frame rearrangements only. Such tables lose some clones; where checked, under half of the loss comes from unresolved V genes, and the rest has no known cause. That table is the source of V, J and clone size, and D and trimming were worked out from the DNA. For this sample there are about 160,000 clones; around 80% appear just once. The ten largest make up 1% of the sample.

The V and J segments used are TRBV18 and TRBJ2-1, with 7 central nucleotides matching TRBD1. Sequenced material: PBMCs. This receptor was obtained from a woman in her forties or fifties in good health and CMV-seropositive. The DNA sequence reads TGTGCCAGCTCACCTCGACAGGGAATCGATGAGCAGTTCTTC. Its translation is CASSPRQGIDEQFF.